This TCR beta chain was profiled in a study of blood T cell repertoires in COVID-19. Study overall: From the United States, Italy and Spain came samples of acute and convalescent COVID-19. Nucleic acid was either cDNA or gDNA, and it came from T cells, B-cell-depleted T cells, or PBMCs.

As processed by the authors: Estimation of nucleated cell counts was performed using reference gene primer amplification. Data came from immunoSEQ multiplex PCR; TCRdb stores just in-frame clones and leaves some out. D and trimming were read from the DNA, whereas the V and J calls and clone size are those reported in that table. The table shows roughly 59,000 clones, with 70% to 80% occurring only once. This clone came up once. With 5 bases clipped from V and 10 bases from J, the junction kept 7 bases outside the gene matches. This CDR3 region has 15 residues. The V gene's germline CDR1 is SEHNR and CDR2 FQNEAQ (reference sequence).

This rearrangement joins TRBV7-9 to TRBJ1-6; 11 bases agree with TRBD1. The source of this sequence is a human donor in a cohort sampled during active COVID-19. The sequenced sample consisted of peripheral blood. The chain's CDR3 is CASSPPGTGGSPLHF. The CDR3 nucleotides read TGTGCCAGCAGCCCACCCGGGACAGGGGGATCACCCCTCCACTTT.